This T cell receptor beta chain was profiled in a study of shared clonotypes between healthy human individuals (dated by TCRdb to 2020 to 2022). Broadly, across the study: A couple of women and a few men aged 18 to 49 years were included in the cohort. For each donor, three plates each were used for CD4 naive and CD4 memory, two plates were used for CD8 naive, and one plate was used for CD8 memory. To increase sequencing depth and limit assay-specific biases, different laboratories used diverse techniques to prepare libraries and sequence TCR repertoires. To estimate repertoire size and how much clonotype sharing occurs between individuals, the study deeply sequenced the blood TCR repertoires of 5 or 6 healthy adults. Per donor, leukapheresis produced somewhere between about 0.9 and 9.5 billion PBMCs. Findings and caveats that apply to the study as a whole: Sampling was restricted to blood, and TCR repertoires in tissues likely differ from the TCR repertoires found in blood. Based on pairwise subsampling, the degree of clonotype sharing among donors was expected to be affected by sequencing depth. Clonotypes shared by all four sorted-subset donors showed higher generation probabilities than non-shared clonotypes. Estimated clonotype richness was generally larger for naive than for memory subsets. Incomplete sequencing was indicated by rarefaction of sorted-subset datasets, despite the large sequencing depth. The small number of donors limited the genetic and exposure-history diversity represented. Sharing across four donors was observed for roughly 5% of naive CD4, around 3.5% of naive CD8, over 2% of memory CD4, and around 0.42% of memory CD8 clonotypes.

TCR CDR3 regions were amplified from genomic DNA by multiplex PCR using the deep immunoSEQ assay. Extracted genomic DNA from each cell subset was spread evenly across all wells of several immunoSEQ 96-well plates, with each plate serving as a replicate. For sorted subsets, 150 to 250 ng of genomic DNA, equivalent to some 33,000 T cell genomes, went into each replicate PCR. Purified libraries were quantified with a Qubit 3.0 fluorometer, sized on a Bioanalyzer 2100, and re-quantified with the KAPA Library Quantification kit. A separate single-read 150-cycle Illumina NextSeq 550 flow cell was used to sequence each immunoSEQ 96-well plate. Per the original workflow: Because only junctional sequences without quality scores were contained in the immunoSEQ output, filtering matching that applied to full-length reads could not be performed. Sequences were annotated with PyIR, a Python wrapper for IgBLAST v1.9, using IMGT germline references to assign V/J genes and CDR3. Reads were removed for weak V/J assignments (E-value above 1e-6), missing CDR3, stop codons, out-of-frame junctions, or ambiguous translated residues. A V3J clonotype was defined by an identical inferred V gene, J gene, and CDR3 amino acid sequence. To compute the percentage overlap between repertoires, the number of shared unique clonotypes was divided by the size of the smaller repertoire. RTK rarefaction, the Chao1 estimator, and Recon v2.1 estimates of unobserved clonotypes were used to assess repertoire richness. Generation probabilities were computed with OLGA for all TCRbeta clonotypes obtained by the gDNA method from a handful of donors. The table comes from immuneACCESS by way of TCRdb, which keeps in-frame sequences with V and J called. Part of the clones is missing from these tables; in studies checked, under half for an unresolved V gene and the rest for unknown reasons. For V, J and clone size, that table is used; D and trimming come from the DNA. The sample includes under 2,500,000 clones, with more than 90% observed a single time. The ten top clones hold 0.1% to 0.15% of the sample.

The germline ends are 13 bases apart after V is trimmed by 0 bases and J by 4 bases. The germline V gene supplies CDR1 SGDLS and CDR2 YYNGEE. The CDR3 runs 15 amino acids, cysteine and phenylalanine included. The only DNA kept is the CDR3, 45 bases in frame from the first base. About this clone itself: Its antigen is not yet known. Base quality data are lacking; no much larger clone is found one base away.

Donors were healthy HIV-negative adults with no recently reported acute infections or vaccinations. Only Caucasian adults living in Nashville, Tennessee, USA were represented among the donors. CD4+ T cells were enriched through magnetic negative selection, after which naive cells were positively selected on CD45RA and the remaining negative fraction served as the memory subset. Blood was collected by leukapheresis, and PBMCs were isolated by Ficoll-Histopaque density gradient centrifugation and then cryopreserved in liquid nitrogen vapor phase. Analytical flow cytometry was used to check the purity and quantity of every magnetically sorted T cell population. Each sorted fraction had its genomic DNA isolated and then quantified by UV absorbance on a Nanodrop 2000c.

Sequencing used naive CD4+ T cells sorted from blood. The cell subset or site label here, explained by the study, means: CD45RA+ positively selected. The source of this sequence is a man aged 18 to 29 in good health. The sequence links TRBV9 to TRBJ1-2; the D region possibly corresponds to TRBD1 (6 bases align). Here is the DNA: TGTGCCAGCAGCGTAGGGTCTGGACAGTCCTATGGCTACACCTTC. It specifies CASSVGSGQSYGYTF. Reference TRBV9 and TRBJ1-2 proteins supply the regions before and after the CDR3; the full variable domain is: DSGVTQTPKHLITATGQRVTLRCSPRSGDLSVYWYQQSLDQGLQFLIQYYNGEERAKGNILERFSAQQFPDLHSELNLSSLELGDSALYFCASSVGSGQSYGYTFGSGTRLTVV.